These 18 T cell receptor beta chains originate from one sample sequenced in a study of control samples from healthy donors and cancer patients. Profiled with immunoSEQ multiplex PCR; TCRdb holds only in-frame clones, not every one. This repertoire shows more than 70,000 clones, roughly nine tenths found once; its top ten account for around 1%. Sequencing used blood. All receptors come from a woman in her twenties or thirties in good health.

The chain carries TRBV9 and TRBJ2-2; 7 positions agree with TRBD1. There are 14 residues in the CDR3. Looked up from germline, CDR1 is SGDLS and CDR2 is YYNGEE. The trim removed 9 bases at V and 0 bases at J, leaving 5 bases unmatched. CDR3 nucleotide sequence: TGTGCCACCACCGGGACAGCGAACACCGGGGAGCTGTTTTTT. Translation gives CATTGTANTGELFF.

This clone was seen a single time. The V call is TRBV7-8, the J call TRBJ1-2; tentatively, D is TRBD1 (6 bases). V was cut by 5 bases and J by 8 bases, with 15 bases left in between. CDR1 is SGHVS, CDR2 FQNEAQ, per germline. This CDR3 spans 13 amino acids. CDR3 DNA sequence: TGTGCCAGCAGCCTAGGGGGGGCGCAGGGCTACACCTTC. Translating gives CASSLGGAQGYTF.

The gene calls are TRBV19 and TRBJ1-4; 9 bases line up with TRBD1. V shed 7 bases, J shed 5 bases, and the junction held 8 bases outside the gene matches. CDR1 is LNHDA, CDR2 SQIVND, per germline (reference sequence). The CDR3 is 15 residues long. Written as DNA, the CDR3 is TGTGCCAGTACCCCGAGGGGGACAGGGAATGAAAAACTGTTTTTT. This codes for CASTPRGTGNEKLFF. The entire variable domain, with the rest obtained from reference TRBV19 and TRBJ1-4, is as follows: DGGITQSPKYLFRKEGQNVTLSCEQNLNHDAMYWYRQDPGQGLRLIYYSQIVNDFQKGDIAEGYSVSREKKESFPLTVTSAQKNPTAFYLCASTPRGTGNEKLFFGSGTQLSVL.

The J gene is TRBJ1-2, the V gene TRBV6-5; D unresolved. This CDR3 has 15 residues. Germline V gene sequence: CDR1 MNHEY, CDR2 SVGAGI. V was pared by 0 bases and J by 8 bases, with 16 bases between. The CDR3 nucleotides are TGTGCCAGCAGTTACTCGGCCGAGGGTATAGAGGGCTACACCTTC. Translated, it gives CASSYSAEGIEGYTF.

V is TRBV3-1 (or the pseudogene TRBV3-2) and J is TRBJ2-7; D gene unclear. This CDR3 contains 12 residues. The V gene's germline CDR1 is LGHDT and CDR2 YNNKEL (reference sequence). V dropped 1 base and J dropped 2 bases, with 3 bases sitting between them. The CDR3 region is CASSQGAYEQYF. CDR3 DNA: TGTGCCAGCAGCCAAGGCGCCTACGAGCAGTACTTC.

This clone was seen a single time. This sequence joins TRBV28 and TRBJ1-5, with D perhaps TRBD1 (5 bases). Germline V CDR1 and CDR2: MDHEN, SYDVKM. With 4 bases removed from V and 2 bases from J, the gap between germline ends came to 24 bases. The CDR3 spans 19 residues. CDR3 nucleotides: TGTGCCAGCAGTTCACCCCTTGAATCGGGGGACGGTGGCAATCAGCCCCAGCATTTT. Translating gives CASSSPLESGDGGNQPQHF.

The chain has TRBV3-1 (or the pseudogene TRBV3-2) and TRBJ1-2; 7 bases line up with TRBD1. CDR1 LGHDT and CDR2 YNNKEL come from the germline V gene (reference sequence). The CDR3 has 17 residues. V lost 4 bases, J lost 5 bases, and 16 bases stayed unmatched. The DNA of the CDR3 is TGTGCCAGCAGCCCCAAAGGTGCGGGACAGCGGGGTTATGGCTACACCTTC. It specifies CASSPKGAGQRGYGYTF.

This chain's CDR3 is CASSYSGTVNSMYF. The CDR3 bases are TGTGCCAGCAGTTACTCCGGGACCGTAAACTCGATGTATTTT. The rearrangement links TRBV6-5 to TRBJ2-3; D is perhaps TRBD1 or TRBD2 (5 bases each). The CDR3 runs 14 residues. CDR1 and CDR2 (germline): MNHEY, SVGAGI. Trimming cost V 0 bases and J 14 bases, with 18 bases left between them.

The rearrangement joins TRBV28 to TRBJ1-6; D uncertain. This CDR3 is built from 11 residues. Germline CDR1 MDHEN, CDR2 SYDVKM. V lost 7 bases to trimming and J lost 10 bases, with 8 bases between them. CDR3: CASMGKSPLHF. The CDR3 region has the DNA TGTGCCAGCATGGGGAAATCACCCCTCCACTTT.

CDR3 amino acids: CASSHPGRKSSYNEQFF. As DNA, the CDR3 is TGCGCCAGCAGCCATCCTGGGCGGAAAAGCTCCTACAATGAGCAGTTCTTC. The rearrangement uses TRBV4-1 and TRBJ2-1; no clear D. This CDR3 contains 17 residues. Trimming shortened V by 3 bases and J by 0 bases, and 15 bases separated the two germline ends. Germline V gives CDR1 MGHRA, CDR2 YSYEKL.

The V call is TRBV10-3, the J call TRBJ1-2; TRBD1 agrees at 11 bases. Germline CDR1 ENHRY, CDR2 SYGVKD. Trimming took 3 bases from V and 6 from J; bases not matched to a gene: 9. This CDR3 is built from 16 residues. In DNA form, the CDR3 reads TGTGCCATCAGTGAAATCTATGGGACAGGGGGGAATGGCTACACCTTC. Translation gives CAISEIYGTGGNGYTF.

The chain carries TRBV3-1 (or the pseudogene TRBV3-2) and TRBJ2-7; D unresolved. The CDR3 is made up of 14 amino acids. Trimming took 3 bases from V and 2 from J, leaving 11 bases between them. Germline V gene data show CDR1 as LGHDT and CDR2 as YNNKEL (reference sequence). In DNA form, the CDR3 reads TGTGCCAGCAGCCATTATGGACCGACCTACGAGCAGTACTTC. Encoded protein: CASSHYGPTYEQYF.

This sequence joins TRBV7-2 and TRBJ1-2; D not certain. The V end lost 1 base, the J end lost 3 bases, and 12 bases lay between the germline ends. This CDR3 region has 15 residues. Germline V gene sequence: CDR1 SGHTA, CDR2 FQGNSA. The CDR3 here is CASSLVVSQDYGYTF. CDR3 nucleotide sequence: TGTGCCAGCAGCTTAGTTGTTTCGCAGGACTATGGCTACACCTTC.

CDR3 DNA sequence: TGTGCCAGCAGCGTGGACGCGAACTATGGCTACACCTTC. This translates into CASSVDANYGYTF. The chain joins TRBV5-6 to TRBJ1-2; no clear D gene. Germline V gives CDR1 SGHDT, CDR2 YYEEEE. CDR3 length equals 13 residues. Trimming removed 4 bases at V and 2 bases at J, with 9 bases between.

The chain has TRBV18 and TRBJ2-1; TRBD2 matches at 13 bases. Losses at the gene ends were 6 bases for V and 6 bases for J; bases not matched to a gene: 5. CDR3 size: 15 residues. Germline CDR1 reads KGHSH; CDR2 reads LQKENI. CDR3 in amino acids: CASSPGLAGINEQFF. In DNA form, the CDR3 reads TGTGCCAGCTCCCCGGGACTAGCGGGGATCAATGAGCAGTTCTTC.

This clone was counted between two and nine times. The chain employs TRBV3-1 (or the pseudogene TRBV3-2) and TRBJ1-3; TRBD1 might be the D (5 bases). The CDR3 has 17 residues. Germline CDR1 and CDR2: LGHDT and YNNKEL (reference sequence). Trimming removed 5 bases from V and 3 bases from J, with 20 bases in between. The DNA of the CDR3 is TGTGCCAGCAGCTCCCCACACCGCAGGGTTAATGGAAACACCATATATTTT. Translating it yields CASSSPHRRVNGNTIYF.

V is TRBV6-5 and J is TRBJ2-1; the D is unclear. From germline, CDR1 is MNHEY and CDR2 SVGAGI. The CDR3 consists of 16 residues. V gave up 0 bases and J gave up 0 bases, with 9 bases separating them. As DNA, the CDR3 is TGTGCCAGCAGTTACTCATGGCGGAGCTCCTACAATGAGCAGTTCTTC. This translates into CASSYSWRSSYNEQFF.

V usage is TRBV28 and J usage is TRBJ2-7; D is unresolved. Per germline, CDR1 MDHEN and CDR2 SYDVKM. The ends were cut back, 6 bases at V and 6 bases at J, with 18 bases in the middle. This CDR3 has 14 amino acids. The CDR3 loop reads CASRSLFGVGEQYF. The CDR3 nucleotides are TGTGCCAGCAGATCCCTGTTTGGGGTTGGCGAGCAGTACTTC.